This T cell receptor (beta chain) was sequenced for a study of low-dose radiotherapy and immunotherapy resistance in tumors. Turning to the study itself: Those assigned to Cohort 2 were treated with 1 Gy per fraction every two weeks (13 Gy in total over 26 weeks). The regimen for patients comprised intravenous nivolumab 240 mg every two weeks plus intravenous ipilimumab 1 mg/kg every six weeks.

The CDR3 sequence is 16 residues long. Trimming took off 1 base at V and 2 bases at J, with 12 bases between the two ends. Germline-derived CDR1 and CDR2 are PRHDT and FYEKMQ (reference sequence). In its sample, this clonotype was seen many times. The time point denotes: after trial treatment. Treatment given: LDRT plus nivolumab, ipilimumab, low-dose cyclophosphamide and aspirin (RACIN trial). Donors were dosed with nivolumab and ipilimumab; they also received aspirin, low-dose cyclophosphamide and low-dose radiotherapy. Solid tumors that lacked tumor-infiltrating lymphocytes and were advanced were present in eligible patients. Both TCRalpha and TCRbeta chains were reverse transcribed with V-gene-specific primers. It was with a constant-region primer and a V-primer adapter that TCRs were amplified over roughly 19 PCR cycles. MiXCR was run by TCRdb on the reads, yielding one entry per CDR3 protein. Of some 40,000 distinct CDR3 sequences listed, more than 20% are singletons.

Sample: PBMCs, taken after low-dose radiotherapy plus immunotherapy. V usage is TRBV13 and J usage is TRBJ2-1; D is possibly TRBD1 (5 bases). The sequence was collected from a female donor with ovarian cancer. For the CDR3, the DNA is TGTGCCAGCAGCTTAGATGGTGGGGCCCCCTACAATGAGCAGTTCTTC. This gives the protein CASSLDGGAPYNEQFF.